The 30 T cell receptor beta chains below come from one sample, sequenced in a study of control samples from healthy donors and cancer patients. This table comes from immunoSEQ multiplex PCR, and its TCRdb copy is limited to in-frame clones, with some not included. In the table there are fewer than 110,000 clones, roughly 89% of which are singletons. The sample was blood. These receptor sequences come from a man aged 25 to 40 in good health.

The genes are TRBV7-8 and TRBJ1-5; D uncertain. The V gene's germline CDR1 is SGHVS and CDR2 FQNEAQ. The V and J ends lost 10 bases and 3 bases respectively, with 16 bases between them. CDR3 size: 14 residues. The CDR3 sequence: CATTRRPPNQPQHF. The CDR3 DNA reads as TGTGCCACCACTAGGCGGCCCCCCAATCAGCCCCAGCATTTT.

The rearrangement uses TRBV2 and TRBJ1-1; no clear D gene. Germline V CDR1 and CDR2: SNHLY, FYNNEI. The CDR3 totals 14 residues. V lost 3 bases, J lost 5 bases, and 13 bases lay in between. In nucleotides, the CDR3 is TGTGCCAGCAGTGATACGGCTTTTCCTACTGAAGCTTTCTTT. Its translation is CASSDTAFPTEAFF.

The rearrangement links TRBV4-3 to TRBJ1-6; D unresolved. V lost 5 bases, J lost 2 bases, and 7 bases lay in between. There are 14 residues in the CDR3. Looked up from germline, CDR1 is LGHNA and CDR2 is YSLEER. The CDR3 reads CASSSAAYNSPLHF. DNA for the CDR3: TGCGCCAGCAGCTCTGCTGCCTATAATTCACCCCTCCACTTT.

The chain carries TRBV28 and TRBJ2-7; 8 bases align to TRBD1. In germline, CDR1 is MDHEN, CDR2 SYDVKM. The CDR3 is 15 residues long. V lost 4 bases to trimming and J lost 0 bases; unmatched junction nucleotides: 5. The CDR3 DNA reads as TGTGCCAGCAGTTCTCTCGGACAGGGCTCCTACGAGCAGTACTTC. Translation: CASSSLGQGSYEQYF.

The chain combines TRBV7-2 with TRBJ2-3; D ambiguous. Germline loops: CDR1 SGHTA, CDR2 FQGNSA. Trimming stripped 1 base from V and 5 bases from J, with 7 bases between. The CDR3 runs 13 residues. In DNA, the CDR3 is TGTGCCAGCAGCTTAGGCCCCGAAGATACGCAGTATTTT. Its translation: CASSLGPEDTQYF.

The chain uses TRBV28 and TRBJ2-5, with D uncertain. The CDR3 covers 12 residues. V was trimmed by 6 bases and J by 0 bases, leaving 5 bases between them. Per germline, CDR1 MDHEN and CDR2 SYDVKM. The CDR3 here is CASSSYQETQYF. For the CDR3, the DNA is TGTGCCAGCAGCTCGTACCAAGAGACCCAGTACTTC.

On this clone itself: Other DNA sequences in the sample encode the same CDR3. The chain is built from TRBV7-2 and TRBJ2-5, with D perhaps TRBD1 (6 bases). V was trimmed by 1 base and J by 5 bases, leaving 14 bases between them. CDR1 and CDR2 from the germline V gene are SGHTA and FQGNSA. The CDR3 extends over 15 amino acids. The CDR3 region has the DNA TGTGCCAGCAGCTTAGGGGCAGGGGTTGGGGAGACCCAGTACTTC. Protein product: CASSLGAGVGETQYF.

The chain has TRBV21-1 and TRBJ2-7; no DNA check was done on the table's D call, TRBD2. TRBV21-1 corresponds to a pseudogene. The CDR3 is 16 amino acids. The CDR3 DNA is TGTGCCAGCAGCAAAGGAAAGGGACTAGCGGGACCCGAGCAGTACTTC. Amino acid sequence: CASSKGKGLAGPEQYF.

The V and J genes are TRBV2 and TRBJ1-4; D may be TRBD1 (5 bases). Trimming took off 6 bases at V and 7 bases at J, with 9 bases between the two ends. The CDR3 runs 12 residues. Germline V gives CDR1 SNHLY, CDR2 FYNNEI. CDR3 sequence reads: CASSGDSEKLFF. CDR3 DNA: TGTGCCAGCAGCGGCGACAGTGAAAAACTGTTTTTT.

This clone was seen once. The chain employs TRBV4-1 and TRBJ1-5, with a tentative D call TRBD1 (5 bases). V dropped 3 bases and J dropped 5 bases, with 8 bases sitting between them. The germline V gene encodes CDR1 MGHRA and CDR2 YSYEKL. This CDR3 contains 13 residues. In DNA, the CDR3 is TGCGCCAGCAGCCAGGGGCAAGATCAGCCCCAGCATTTT. It is translated as CASSQGQDQPQHF.

The rearrangement uses TRBV28 and TRBJ1-1, with 9 bases identical to TRBD1. With 6 bases clipped from V and 6 bases from J, the junction kept 14 bases outside the gene matches. There are 16 residues in the CDR3. The germline V gene has CDR1 MDHEN and CDR2 SYDVKM. For the CDR3, the DNA is TGTGCCAGCAGATACGGGACAGGGAGTGGGTGGGCTGAAGCTTTCTTT. This sequence encodes CASRYGTGSGWAEAFF.

The gene calls are TRBV2 and TRBJ1-5; the D is unclear. The V and J ends lost 6 bases and 0 bases respectively, with 9 bases between them. The CDR3 length is 14 residues. Germline V gene data show CDR1 as SNHLY and CDR2 as FYNNEI. The CDR3: CASSDGYSNQPQHF. DNA of the CDR3: TGTGCCAGCAGCGACGGCTATAGCAATCAGCCCCAGCATTTT. Looking up the rest from reference TRBV2 and TRBJ1-5 gives the full variable domain: EPEVTQTPSHQVTQMGQEVILRCVPISNHLYFYWYRQILGQKVEFLVSFYNNEISEKSEIFDDQFSVERPDGSNFTLKIRSTKLEDSAMYFCASSDGYSNQPQHFGDGTRLSIL.

This chain connects TRBV4-2 to TRBJ1-5, with 11 bases lining up with TRBD1. This CDR3 contains 15 residues. Germline assignment: CDR1 LGHNA and CDR2 YNFKEQ. With 3 bases clipped from V and 4 bases from J, the junction kept 2 bases outside the gene matches. CDR3 DNA sequence: TGTGCCAGCAGCCAGGGACAGGGGGTTAATCAGCCCCAGCATTTT. This translates into CASSQGQGVNQPQHF.

This sequence joins TRBV7-2 and TRBJ2-2; D call uncertain. The CDR3 has 15 amino acids. V was cut by 0 bases and J by 6 bases, with 11 bases left in between. CDR1 and CDR2 (germline): SGHTA, FQGNSA. The CDR3 DNA reads TGTGCCAGCAGCTTAGCGTGGAGTTGGGCCGGGGAGCTGTTTTTT. Translated: CASSLAWSWAGELFF.

The chain couples TRBV11-2 to TRBJ2-5; D possibly matches TRBD1 or TRBD2 (5 bases each). Germline values: CDR1 SGHAT, CDR2 FQNNGV. The ends were cut back, 5 bases at V and 4 bases at J, with 14 bases in the middle. This CDR3 comprises 14 residues. CDR3 coding DNA: TGTGCCAGCAGCGTGCAGAGGGGTTTAGAGACCCAGTACTTC. Its translation: CASSVQRGLETQYF.

The chain links TRBV19 to TRBJ1-1, with D possibly TRBD1 on 5 matching bases. V dropped 4 bases and J dropped 2 bases, with 11 bases sitting between them. Germline V CDR1 and CDR2: LNHDA, SQIVND (reference sequence). The CDR3 contains 14 residues. The CDR3 reads CASSSQTANTEAFF. The DNA of the CDR3 is TGTGCCAGTAGTAGTCAGACAGCCAACACTGAAGCTTTCTTT.

The genes are TRBV27 and TRBJ2-1; D call uncertain. The CDR3 is 14 amino acids. Germline V lookup: CDR1 MNHEY, CDR2 SMNVEV (reference sequence). Trimming stripped 8 bases from V and 5 bases from J, with 16 bases between. DNA of the CDR3: TGTGCCAGCCATCCCGTAGGGAATGACAATGAGCAGTTCTTC. It translates to CASHPVGNDNEQFF.

The chain employs TRBV28 and TRBJ1-2, with D unclear. V shed 5 bases and J shed 2 bases, with 9 bases lying between them. This CDR3 region has 13 residues. Germline values: CDR1 MDHEN, CDR2 SYDVKM. The CDR3 loop reads CASSPGRNYGYTF. The DNA of the CDR3 is TGTGCCAGCAGTCCCGGACGGAACTATGGCTACACCTTC.

The rearrangement uses TRBV28 and TRBJ2-2, with D hard to call. Trimming took off 5 bases at V and 5 bases at J, with 15 bases between the two ends. The germline V gene encodes CDR1 MDHEN and CDR2 SYDVKM. This CDR3 has 15 residues. CDR3 sequence reads: CASSPPRATTGELFF. The CDR3 DNA reads TGTGCCAGCAGTCCCCCCCGGGCGACTACCGGGGAGCTGTTTTTT.

CDR3 loop: CASSLELAATERSNQPQHF. CDR3 DNA: TGTGCCAGCAGCTTAGAATTGGCGGCTACTGAGCGGAGCAATCAGCCCCAGCATTTT. The rearrangement links TRBV7-2 to TRBJ1-5, with no clear D. Trimming took 1 base from V and 1 from J, leaving 20 bases between them. CDR1 and CDR2 (germline): SGHTA, FQGNSA. The CDR3 length is 19 residues. Looking up the rest from reference TRBV7-2 and TRBJ1-5 gives the full variable domain: GAGVSQSPSNKVTEKGKDVELRCDPISGHTALYWYRQSLGQGLEFLIYFQGNSAPDKSGLPSDRFSAERTGGSVSTLTIQRTQQEDSAVYLCASSLELAATERSNQPQHFGDGTRLSIL.

V is TRBV28 and J is TRBJ1-1; tentative D call: TRBD1 (5 bases). Trimming took off 3 bases at V and 1 base at J, with 18 bases between the two ends. The CDR3 length is 17 residues. Germline V gene data show CDR1 as MDHEN and CDR2 as SYDVKM. The CDR3 DNA follows: TGTGCCAGCAGTTTCAGGGCCGCCTTGGTTGCGAACACTGAAGCTTTCTTT. It translates to CASSFRAALVANTEAFF.

V usage is TRBV11-2 and J usage is TRBJ2-7; 11 bases fit TRBD1. The ends lost 5 bases at V and 5 bases at J; junction bases unmatched: 2. The germline V gene encodes CDR1 SGHAT and CDR2 FQNNGV. The CDR3 loop spans 13 amino acids. The CDR3 is CASSRDRGDEQYF. The CDR3 DNA reads as TGTGCCAGCAGCCGGGACAGGGGGGACGAGCAGTACTTC.

CDR3 nucleotide sequence: TGTGCCAGCAGCAGATCACCGGGGCCTGGAAACACCATATATTTT. Protein product: CASSRSPGPGNTIYF. This chain uses TRBV27 with TRBJ1-3, with D perhaps TRBD1 (5 bases). Germline V gives CDR1 MNHEY, CDR2 SMNVEV (reference sequence). CDR3 size: 15 residues. V was pared by 6 bases and J by 2 bases, with 14 bases between.

V is TRBV23-1 and J is TRBJ1-2; maybe TRBD1 (5 bases). TRBV23-1 is an ORF, and what it does is uncertain. This CDR3 contains 13 residues. Trimming pared 11 bases from V and 4 bases from J, leaving 17 bases between. CDR3 DNA: TGCGCCGGGGGGACGGAGCACATCTATGGCTACACCTTC. Amino acid sequence: CAGGTEHIYGYTF.

The genes are TRBV27 and TRBJ1-1; possibly TRBD1 for D (5 bases). This CDR3 is 17 amino acids long. Germline-derived CDR1 and CDR2 are MNHEY and SMNVEV (reference sequence). V was clipped by 6 bases and J by 0 bases, with 20 bases between them. The CDR3 here is CASSKKSLQDLNTEAFF. In nucleotides, the CDR3 is TGTGCCAGCAGCAAGAAAAGCTTACAGGACCTGAACACTGAAGCTTTCTTT.

This chain connects TRBV7-9 to TRBJ1-2; tentatively, D is TRBD1 (5 bases). The germline V gene has CDR1 SEHNR and CDR2 FQNEAQ (reference sequence). V lost 4 bases, J lost 11 bases, and 20 bases lay in between. CDR3 length equals 14 residues. Here the CDR3 reads CASSSTGDRWGYTF. In DNA, the CDR3 is TGTGCCAGCAGCTCAACGGGGGACCGCTGGGGGTACACCTTC.

The V gene is TRBV6-5, the J gene TRBJ1-5; D unresolved. Trimming stripped 6 bases from V and 0 bases from J, with 12 bases between. The CDR3 loop spans 15 amino acids. The germline gives CDR1 MNHEY, CDR2 SVGAGI. The CDR3 reads CASSPTGVSNQPQHF. The CDR3 coding sequence is TGTGCCAGCAGCCCCACCGGGGTTAGCAATCAGCCCCAGCATTTT.

The chain recombines TRBV9 with TRBJ1-6; D is unclear. Trimming stripped 0 bases from V and 6 bases from J, with 4 bases between. The CDR3 loop spans 13 amino acids. The V gene's germline CDR1 is SGDLS and CDR2 YYNGEE. The CDR3 region has the DNA TGTGCCAGCAGCGTAGGCGGTAATTCACCCCTCCACTTT. This encodes CASSVGGNSPLHF.

This chain connects TRBV19 to TRBJ2-1; D remains ambiguous. Germline assignment: CDR1 LNHDA and CDR2 SQIVND (reference sequence). Trimming pared 3 bases from V and 2 bases from J, leaving 14 bases between. There are 16 residues in the CDR3. The CDR3 spells CASSINIRSPYNEQFF. The CDR3 DNA is TGTGCCAGTAGTATTAATATAAGATCTCCCTACAATGAGCAGTTCTTC.

The J gene is TRBJ2-7, the V gene TRBV11-2; 10 nucleotides line up with TRBD1. Trimming removed 5 bases from V and 3 bases from J; junction bases left unmatched: 10. Germline V gene lookup returns CDR1 SGHAT and CDR2 FQNNGV. CDR3 size: 16 residues. The CDR3 region has the DNA TGTGCCAGCAGCCCCGGGGCGGGACAGGGGCACTACGAGCAGTACTTC. Amino acid sequence: CASSPGAGQGHYEQYF.